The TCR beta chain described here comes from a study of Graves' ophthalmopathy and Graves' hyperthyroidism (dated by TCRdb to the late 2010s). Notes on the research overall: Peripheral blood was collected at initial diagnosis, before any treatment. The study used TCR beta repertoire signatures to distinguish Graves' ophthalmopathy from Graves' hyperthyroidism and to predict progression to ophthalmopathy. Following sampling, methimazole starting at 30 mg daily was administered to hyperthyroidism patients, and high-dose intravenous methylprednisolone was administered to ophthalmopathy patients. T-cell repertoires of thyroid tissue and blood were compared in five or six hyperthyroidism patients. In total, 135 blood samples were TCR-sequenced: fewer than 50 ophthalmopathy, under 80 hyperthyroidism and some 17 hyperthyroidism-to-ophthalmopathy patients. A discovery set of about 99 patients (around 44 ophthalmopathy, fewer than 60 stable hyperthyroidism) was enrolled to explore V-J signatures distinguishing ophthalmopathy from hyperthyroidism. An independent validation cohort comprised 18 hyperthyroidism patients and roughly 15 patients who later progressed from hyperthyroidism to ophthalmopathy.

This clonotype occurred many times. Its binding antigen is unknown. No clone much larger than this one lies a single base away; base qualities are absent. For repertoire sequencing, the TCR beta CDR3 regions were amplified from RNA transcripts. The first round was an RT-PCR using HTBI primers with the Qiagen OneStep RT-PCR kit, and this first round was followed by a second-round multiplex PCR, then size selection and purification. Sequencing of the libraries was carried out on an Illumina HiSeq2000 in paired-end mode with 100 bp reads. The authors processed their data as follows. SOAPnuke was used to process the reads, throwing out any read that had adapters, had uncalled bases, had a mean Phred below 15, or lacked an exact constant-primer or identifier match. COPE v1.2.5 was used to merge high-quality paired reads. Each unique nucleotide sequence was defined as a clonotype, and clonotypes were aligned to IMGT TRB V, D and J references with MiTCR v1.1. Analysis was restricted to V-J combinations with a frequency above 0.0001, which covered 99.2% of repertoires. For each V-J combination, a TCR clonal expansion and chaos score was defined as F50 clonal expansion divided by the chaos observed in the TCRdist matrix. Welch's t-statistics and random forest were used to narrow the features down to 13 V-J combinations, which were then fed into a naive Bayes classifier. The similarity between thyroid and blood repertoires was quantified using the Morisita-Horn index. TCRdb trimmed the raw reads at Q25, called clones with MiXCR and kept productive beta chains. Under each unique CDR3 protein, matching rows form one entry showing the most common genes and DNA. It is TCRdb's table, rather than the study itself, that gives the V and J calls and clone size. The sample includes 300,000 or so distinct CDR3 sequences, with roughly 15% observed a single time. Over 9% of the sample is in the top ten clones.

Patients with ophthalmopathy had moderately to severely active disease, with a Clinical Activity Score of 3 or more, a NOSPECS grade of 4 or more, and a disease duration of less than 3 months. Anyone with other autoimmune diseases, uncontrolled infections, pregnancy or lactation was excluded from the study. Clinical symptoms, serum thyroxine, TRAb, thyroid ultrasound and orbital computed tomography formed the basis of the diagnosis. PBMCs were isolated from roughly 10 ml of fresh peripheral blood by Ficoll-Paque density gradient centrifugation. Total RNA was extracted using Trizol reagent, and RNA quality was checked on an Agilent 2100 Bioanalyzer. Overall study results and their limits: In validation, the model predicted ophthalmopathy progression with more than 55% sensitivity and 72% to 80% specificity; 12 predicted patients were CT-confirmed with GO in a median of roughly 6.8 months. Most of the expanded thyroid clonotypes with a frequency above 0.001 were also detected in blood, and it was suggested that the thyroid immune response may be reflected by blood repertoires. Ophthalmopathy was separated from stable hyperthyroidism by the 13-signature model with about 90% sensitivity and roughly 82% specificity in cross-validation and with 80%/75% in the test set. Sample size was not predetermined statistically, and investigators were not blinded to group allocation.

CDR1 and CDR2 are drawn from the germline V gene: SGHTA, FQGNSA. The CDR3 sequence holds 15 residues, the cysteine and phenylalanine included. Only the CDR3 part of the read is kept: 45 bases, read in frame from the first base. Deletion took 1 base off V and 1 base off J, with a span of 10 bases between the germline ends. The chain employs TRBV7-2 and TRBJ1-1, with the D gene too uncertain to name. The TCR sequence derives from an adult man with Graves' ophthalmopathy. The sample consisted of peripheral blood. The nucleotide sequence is TGTGCCAGCAGCTTAGTAGGGCAGTCGAACACTGAAGCTTTCTTT. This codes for CASSLVGQSNTEAFF.